This TCR beta chain was documented in a study of T cell changes during pregnancy in multiple sclerosis (dated by TCRdb to the late 2010s). Context from the whole study: The study examined how the T cell repertoire changed over the course of pregnancy in women with multiple sclerosis.

Library generation was performed with the immunoSEQ multiplex PCR assay. TCRdb retrieved this table from immuneACCESS and kept in-frame rearrangements only. Not all clones are present; in checked studies, unresolved V genes account for under half, and no reason is known for the remainder. Recorded for this sample are approximately 80,000 clones; around 93% of them occurred a single time. Approximately 0.75% of the sample lies in the top ten. About this clone: What antigen it recognizes has not been identified. The sample holds no much larger clone one base away, and base qualities are not on file.

Germline trimming amounts to 3 bases on V and 6 bases on J, with 15 as the count of junction bases outside the gene matches. CDR1 GTSNPN and CDR2 SVGIG are derived from the germline V gene (reference sequence). CDR3 length: 17 amino acids, cysteine to phenylalanine. Just the 51-base CDR3 DNA is kept, in frame starting at base 1. The rearranged chain carries TRBV30 and TRBJ2-2, and TRBD1 matches 8 of the central bases. The material sequenced was peripheral blood, taken in the second trimester of pregnancy. This clonotype was obtained from a female donor in good health, enrolled as a control in a pregnancy study. In nucleotides, the sequence is TGTGCCTGGAGCCTCCCCCGGACAGGGTGGAAACCCGGGGAGCTGTTTTTT. This is translated as CAWSLPRTGWKPGELFF.